This paragraph covers one T cell receptor (beta chain) sequence. Distinct nucleotide sequences in the sample also encode this CDR3. The sample comes from a study of blood T cell repertoires in COVID-19. Authors' processing steps: Estimates of nucleated cell counts were drawn from the amplification of reference gene primers. Repertoires were generated with immunoSEQ multiplex PCR, while TCRdb's copy carries only in-frame clones and drops some. V and J calls and clone size are given by that table; D and trimming were obtained from the DNA. The data hold 200,000 to 250,000 clones, with approximately 85% observed a single time. V dropped 4 bases and J dropped 1 base, with 14 bases sitting between them. This CDR3 contains 15 residues. Germline V gene sequence: CDR1 SGHDT, CDR2 YYEEEE.

V and J are TRBV5-6 and TRBJ1-1; D possibly corresponds to TRBD1 (6 bases). The source material was peripheral blood. This TCR derives from a man between 35 and 55 years old with acute or convalescent COVID-19. The chain's CDR3 is CASSRRTERNTEAFF. CDR3 nucleotides: TGTGCCAGCAGCCGTCGGACAGAGAGGAACACTGAAGCTTTCTTT.